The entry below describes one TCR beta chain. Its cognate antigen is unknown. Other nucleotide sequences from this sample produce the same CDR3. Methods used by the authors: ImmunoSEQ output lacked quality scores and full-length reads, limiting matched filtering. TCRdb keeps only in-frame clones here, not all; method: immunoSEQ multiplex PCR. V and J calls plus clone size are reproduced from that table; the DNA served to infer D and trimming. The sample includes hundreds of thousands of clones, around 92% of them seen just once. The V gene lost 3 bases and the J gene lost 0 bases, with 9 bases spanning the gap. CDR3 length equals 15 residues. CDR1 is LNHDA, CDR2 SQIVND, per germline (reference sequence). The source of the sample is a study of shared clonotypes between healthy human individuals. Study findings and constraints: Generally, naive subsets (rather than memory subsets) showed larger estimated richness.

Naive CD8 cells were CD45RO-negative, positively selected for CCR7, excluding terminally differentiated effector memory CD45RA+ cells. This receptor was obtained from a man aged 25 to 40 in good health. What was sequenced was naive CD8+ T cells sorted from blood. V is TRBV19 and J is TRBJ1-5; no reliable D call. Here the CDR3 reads CASSISDYSNQPQHF. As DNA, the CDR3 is TGTGCCAGTAGTATTTCGGACTATAGCAATCAGCCCCAGCATTTT.